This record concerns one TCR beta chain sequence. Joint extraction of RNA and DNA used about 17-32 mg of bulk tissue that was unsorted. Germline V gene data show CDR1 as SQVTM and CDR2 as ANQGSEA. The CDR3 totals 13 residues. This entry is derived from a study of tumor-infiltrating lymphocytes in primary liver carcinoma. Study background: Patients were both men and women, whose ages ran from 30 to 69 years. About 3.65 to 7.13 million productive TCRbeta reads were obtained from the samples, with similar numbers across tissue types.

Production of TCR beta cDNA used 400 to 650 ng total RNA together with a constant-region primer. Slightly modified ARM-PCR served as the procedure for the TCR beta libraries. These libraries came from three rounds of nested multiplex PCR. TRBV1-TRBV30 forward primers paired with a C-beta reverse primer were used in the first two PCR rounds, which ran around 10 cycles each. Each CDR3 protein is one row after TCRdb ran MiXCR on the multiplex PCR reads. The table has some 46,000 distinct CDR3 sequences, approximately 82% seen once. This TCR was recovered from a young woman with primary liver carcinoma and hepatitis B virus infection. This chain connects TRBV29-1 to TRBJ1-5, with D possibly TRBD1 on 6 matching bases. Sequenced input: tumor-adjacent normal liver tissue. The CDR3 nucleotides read TGCAACGCGGGGGGGGGCCCAGACGGCCCCCAGCATTTT. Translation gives CNAGGGPDGPQHF.